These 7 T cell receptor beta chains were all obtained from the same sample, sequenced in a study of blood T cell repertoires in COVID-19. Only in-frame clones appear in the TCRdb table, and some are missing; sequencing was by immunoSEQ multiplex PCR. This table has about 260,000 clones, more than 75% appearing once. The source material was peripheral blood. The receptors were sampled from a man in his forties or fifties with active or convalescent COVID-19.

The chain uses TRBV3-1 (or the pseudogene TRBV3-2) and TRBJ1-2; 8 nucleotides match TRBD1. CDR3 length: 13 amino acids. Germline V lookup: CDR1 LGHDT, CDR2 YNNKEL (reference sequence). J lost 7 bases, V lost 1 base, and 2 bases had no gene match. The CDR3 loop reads CASSQVDRAGYTF. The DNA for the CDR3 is TGTGCCAGCAGCCAAGTGGACAGGGCTGGCTACACCTTC.

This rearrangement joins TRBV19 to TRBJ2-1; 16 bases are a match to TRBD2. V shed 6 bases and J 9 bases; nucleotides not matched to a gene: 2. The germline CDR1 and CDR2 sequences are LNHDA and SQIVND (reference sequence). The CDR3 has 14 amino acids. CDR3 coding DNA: TGTGCCAGTAGCGGGACTAGCGGGGGGGGTGAGCAGTTCTTC. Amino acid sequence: CASSGTSGGGEQFF.

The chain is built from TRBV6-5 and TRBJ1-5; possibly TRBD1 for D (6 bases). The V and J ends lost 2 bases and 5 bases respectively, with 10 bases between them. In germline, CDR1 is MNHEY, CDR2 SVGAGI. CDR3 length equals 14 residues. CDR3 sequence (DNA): TGTGCCAGCAGTTACGGGGGGGCTGATCAGCCCCAGCATTTT. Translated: CASSYGGADQPQHF.

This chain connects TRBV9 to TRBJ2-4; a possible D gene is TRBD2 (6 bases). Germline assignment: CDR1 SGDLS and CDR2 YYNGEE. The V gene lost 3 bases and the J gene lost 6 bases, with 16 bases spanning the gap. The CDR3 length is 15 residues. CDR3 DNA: TGTGCCAGCAGCGATCGGGACTCATCCCGAAACATTCAGTACTTC. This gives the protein CASSDRDSSRNIQYF.

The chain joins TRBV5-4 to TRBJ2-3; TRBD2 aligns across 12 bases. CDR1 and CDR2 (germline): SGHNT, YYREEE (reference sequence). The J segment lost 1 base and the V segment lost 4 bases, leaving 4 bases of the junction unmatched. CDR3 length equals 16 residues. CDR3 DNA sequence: TGTGCCAGCAGCATTCGACTAGCGGGAGGCACAGATACGCAGTATTTT. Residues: CASSIRLAGGTDTQYF.

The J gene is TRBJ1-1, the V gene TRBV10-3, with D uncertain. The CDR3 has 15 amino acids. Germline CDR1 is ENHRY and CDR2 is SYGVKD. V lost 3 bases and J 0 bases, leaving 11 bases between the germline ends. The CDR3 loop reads CAISEQMRMNTEAFF. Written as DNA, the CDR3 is TGTGCCATCAGTGAACAAATGAGGATGAACACTGAAGCTTTCTTT.

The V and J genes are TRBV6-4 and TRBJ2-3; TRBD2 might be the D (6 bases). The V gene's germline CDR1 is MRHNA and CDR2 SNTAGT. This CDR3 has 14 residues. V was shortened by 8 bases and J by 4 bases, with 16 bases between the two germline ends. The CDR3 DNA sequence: TGTGCCAGCGCCCGCCCGGGAGTGTCAGATACGCAGTATTTT. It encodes CASARPGVSDTQYF.